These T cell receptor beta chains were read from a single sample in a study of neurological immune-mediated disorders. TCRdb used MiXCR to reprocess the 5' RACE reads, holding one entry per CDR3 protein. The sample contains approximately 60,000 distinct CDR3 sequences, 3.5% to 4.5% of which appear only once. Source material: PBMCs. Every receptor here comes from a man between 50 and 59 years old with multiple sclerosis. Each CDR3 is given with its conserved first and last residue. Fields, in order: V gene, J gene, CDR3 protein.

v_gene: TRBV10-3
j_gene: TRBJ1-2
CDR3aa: CAISRTGERGDGYTF

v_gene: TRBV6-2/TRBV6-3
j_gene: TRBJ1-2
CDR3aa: CASSYSTEVAGGISYTF

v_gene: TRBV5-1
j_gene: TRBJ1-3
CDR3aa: CASSFGQGSGNTIYF

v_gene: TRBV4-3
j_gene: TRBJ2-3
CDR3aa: CASSQEGDTQYF

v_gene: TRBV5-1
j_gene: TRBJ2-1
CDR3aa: CASDRGGGYNEQFF

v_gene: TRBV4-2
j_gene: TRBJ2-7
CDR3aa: CASSQEWGVGSSYEQYF

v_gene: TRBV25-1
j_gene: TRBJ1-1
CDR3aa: CASSESGRVGTEAFF

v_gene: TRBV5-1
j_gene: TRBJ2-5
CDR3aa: CASSFGQGKETQYF

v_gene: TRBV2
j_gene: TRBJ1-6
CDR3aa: CASSGRTGDSYNSPLHF

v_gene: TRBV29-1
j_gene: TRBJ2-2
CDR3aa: CSVGPRLATNTGELFF

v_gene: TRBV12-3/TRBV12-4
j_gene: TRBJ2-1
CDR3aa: CASSAYNEQFF